Listed below are T cell receptor beta chains from one sample, sequenced in a study of blood T cell repertoires in COVID-19. Sequenced by immunoSEQ multiplex PCR; TCRdb stores in-frame clones only, minus some. This table holds about 65,000 clones, around four fifths found once. Material for sequencing was peripheral blood. These receptors came from a human donor in a cohort sampled during active COVID-19. CDR3s include the opening cysteine and the closing phenylalanine or tryptophan. D genes are given only for firm matches. The size of a clone is reported for some rows only, either as once, few or many, or as a class for expanded clones.

CDR3 protein: CASSFRGLAKNIQYF
CDR3 DNA: TGTGCCAGCAGCTTTAGGGGACTAGCCAAAAACATTCAGTACTTC
D gene: .
V gene: TRBV3-1/TRBV3-2
J gene: TRBJ2-4
clone size: once

CDR3 protein: CASSLAWQGNYGYTF
CDR3 DNA: TGTGCCAGCAGCTTGGCCTGGCAGGGAAACTATGGCTACACCTTC
D gene: .
V gene: TRBV5-4
J gene: TRBJ1-2
clone size: .

CDR3 protein: CASSEVARGPGLNTEAFF
CDR3 DNA: TGTGCCAGCAGTGAAGTGGCCAGGGGGCCTGGCCTGAACACTGAAGCTTTCTTT
D gene: TRBD1
V gene: TRBV2
J gene: TRBJ1-1
clone size: .

CDR3 protein: CASSYSNRGYNEQFF
CDR3 DNA: TGTGCCAGCAGTTACTCGAACAGGGGTTACAATGAGCAGTTCTTC
D gene: TRBD1
V gene: TRBV6-5
J gene: TRBJ2-1
clone size: .

CDR3 protein: CASTVLAGGTDTQYF
CDR3 DNA: TGTGCCAGCACCGTACTAGCGGGGGGGACAGATACGCAGTATTTT
D gene: TRBD2
V gene: TRBV27
J gene: TRBJ2-3
clone size: .

CDR3 protein: CASSLPDRGNTEAFF
CDR3 DNA: TGCGCCAGCAGCTTACCCGACAGGGGGAACACTGAAGCTTTCTTT
D gene: TRBD1
V gene: TRBV5-1
J gene: TRBJ1-1
clone size: many

CDR3 protein: CASSQGSFAHRGRGDTEAFF
CDR3 DNA: TGTGCCAGCAGCCAAGGGTCTTTCGCTCACAGGGGGCGCGGTGACACTGAAGCTTTCTTT
D gene: TRBD1
V gene: TRBV14
J gene: TRBJ1-1
clone size: .

CDR3 protein: CATSDSRLARDNEQFF
CDR3 DNA: TGTGCCACCAGTGATTCGCGACTAGCGCGTGACAATGAGCAGTTCTTC
D gene: TRBD2
V gene: TRBV24-1
J gene: TRBJ2-1
clone size: .

CDR3 protein: CASSSRTGANTGELFF
CDR3 DNA: TGCGCCAGCAGCTCGAGGACAGGCGCGAACACCGGGGAGCTGTTTTTT
D gene: TRBD1
V gene: TRBV5-1
J gene: TRBJ2-2
clone size: once

CDR3 protein: CASSPTGGHGYTF
CDR3 DNA: TGTGCCAGCAGTCCCACAGGGGGCCATGGCTACACCTTC
D gene: TRBD1
V gene: TRBV2
J gene: TRBJ1-2
clone size: .

CDR3 protein: CASSSNTGGQETQYF
CDR3 DNA: TGCGCCAGCAGCTCTAATACAGGGGGCCAAGAGACCCAGTACTTC
D gene: TRBD1
V gene: TRBV5-1
J gene: TRBJ2-5
clone size: .

CDR3 protein: CASNLGTGGTGELFF
CDR3 DNA: TGTGCCAGCAACCTTGGGACAGGGGGCACCGGGGAGCTGTTTTTT
D gene: TRBD1
V gene: TRBV7-6
J gene: TRBJ2-2
clone size: .

CDR3 protein: CASSPQELTGGLETQYF
CDR3 DNA: TGTGCCAGCTCACCACAGGAACTGACAGGGGGCCTTGAGACCCAGTACTTC
D gene: TRBD1
V gene: TRBV18
J gene: TRBJ2-5
clone size: .

CDR3 protein: CASSFGTGAYEQYF
CDR3 DNA: TGTGCCAGCAGCTTCGGGACTGGGGCGTACGAGCAGTACTTC
D gene: .
V gene: TRBV7-9
J gene: TRBJ2-7
clone size: .

CDR3 protein: CASGFWGPLDTEAFF
CDR3 DNA: TGTGCTAGTGGTTTTTGGGGGCCTTTAGACACTGAAGCTTTCTTT
D gene: .
V gene: TRBV12-5
J gene: TRBJ1-1
clone size: .

CDR3 protein: CASSPQGSAREQYF
CDR3 DNA: TGTGCCAGCAGCCCGCAGGGCTCGGCGCGCGAGCAGTACTTC
D gene: .
V gene: TRBV5-4
J gene: TRBJ2-7
clone size: few

CDR3 protein: CASSRTGGVEAFF
CDR3 DNA: TGTGCCAGCAGCCGGACAGGGGGCGTGGAAGCTTTCTTT
D gene: TRBD1
V gene: TRBV3-1/TRBV3-2
J gene: TRBJ1-1
clone size: .

CDR3 protein: CASTGSSYEQYF
CDR3 DNA: TGTGCCAGCACAGGGTCCTCCTACGAGCAGTACTTC
D gene: .
V gene: TRBV19
J gene: TRBJ2-7
clone size: .

CDR3 protein: CASSPSGGADTQYF
CDR3 DNA: TGTGCCAGCAGCCCTAGCGGGGGGGCAGATACGCAGTATTTT
D gene: TRBD2
V gene: TRBV7-3
J gene: TRBJ2-3
clone size: .

CDR3 protein: CASSLPGSPLHF
CDR3 DNA: TGTGCCAGCAGTTTACCAGGTTCACCCCTCCACTTT
D gene: .
V gene: TRBV6-5
J gene: TRBJ1-6
clone size: .

CDR3 protein: CASSSGALAGGLGQFF
CDR3 DNA: TGTGCCAGCAGCTCAGGGGCACTAGCGGGGGGTTTGGGGCAGTTCTTC
D gene: TRBD2
V gene: TRBV7-2
J gene: TRBJ2-1
clone size: .

CDR3 protein: CASSSNRGSGNTIYF
CDR3 DNA: TGTGCCAGCAGCTCTAACCGGGGCTCTGGAAACACCATATATTTT
D gene: .
V gene: TRBV7-3
J gene: TRBJ1-3
clone size: .

CDR3 protein: CATSATNGETNYGYTF
CDR3 DNA: TGTGCCACCTCTGCAACGAATGGGGAGACTAACTATGGCTACACCTTC
D gene: .
V gene: TRBV15
J gene: TRBJ1-2
clone size: .

CDR3 protein: CASSGVRSDEQYF
CDR3 DNA: TGTGCCAGCAGCGGAGTGAGGTCTGACGAGCAGTACTTC
D gene: .
V gene: TRBV11-3
J gene: TRBJ2-7
clone size: .

CDR3 protein: CASSDRDPRTGELFF
CDR3 DNA: TGTGCCAGCAGTGACAGGGACCCGCGAACCGGGGAGCTGTTTTTT
D gene: TRBD1
V gene: TRBV27
J gene: TRBJ2-2
clone size: few

CDR3 protein: CASSPTAGTGSMNTEAFF
CDR3 DNA: TGTGCCAGCAGTCCTACCGCCGGGACAGGGTCCATGAACACTGAAGCTTTCTTT
D gene: TRBD1
V gene: TRBV28
J gene: TRBJ1-1
clone size: few